This T cell receptor beta chain was identified in a study of blood T cell repertoires in COVID-19 (TCRdb year 2020). For context, the study as a whole: Samples from collaborators originated in the United States, Italy and Spain and spanned both the acute and convalescent phases of COVID-19. The material from the prospective study consisted of cDNA or gDNA derived from T cells, B-cell-depleted T cells, or PBMCs. Deeply sampled blood TCRbeta repertoires from subjects exposed to, actively infected with, or recovered from COVID-19 were included in the dataset. The repertoires were released in a freely available public database meant as a resource for research on the immune response to SARS-CoV-2. Samples came from the ongoing ImmuneRACE study (first 160 participants) plus 1,254 subjects from 6 global collaborators. Sample metadata almost always included a de-identified subject ID, COVID-19 status, age in years and sex. HLA class I and class II types, where available, came from metadata supplied by the sample provider rather than from assay-based typing.

The CDR3 runs 16 residues from the cysteine to the phenylalanine. Only CDR3 DNA remains: 48 bases, in frame from the first base. In the germline V gene (reference sequence), CDR1 corresponds to SEHNR and CDR2 to FQNEAQ. V lost 5 bases and J lost 0 bases; the stretch between them is 14 bases long. Notes on this clone: Its specific antigen is unknown. Qualities for individual bases were not recorded, and no much larger clone is one base off.

Broader findings and caveats from the paper: Clinical and demographic metadata were provided uncurated, with the amount varying by source and participant.

Collaborating institutions collected whole blood in K2EDTA tubes following their own protocols. For TCRbeta analysis, collaborators shipped samples as frozen whole blood, isolated PBMCs, or DNA extracted from either of those sample types. TCRbeta CDR3 regions were amplified from genomic DNA using the immunoSEQ Assay, a bias-controlled multiplex PCR. As for the original processing: The number of nucleated cells in each sample was estimated from the amplification of reference gene primers within the assay. To quantify the absolute abundance of each unique TCRbeta CDR3 rearrangement, sequence reads were collapsed and filtered. For each sample, productive Simpson clonality was calculated as the square root of Simpson's diversity index across productive rearrangements. Not all clones reach the TCRdb copy of this immuneACCESS table, which keeps in-frame sequences only. Checked studies attribute under half of the gap to unresolved V genes and leave the rest unexplained. V, J and clone size are taken as reported in that table, and D and trimming were inferred from the DNA itself. This sample is represented by 150,000 to 160,000 clones; approximately 86% of them were singletons. The ten largest clones capture about 2.5% of the sample.

The receptor was isolated from a woman aged 70-85 years with acute or convalescent COVID-19. The V gene is TRBV7-9 and the J gene is TRBJ1-3, with TRBD1 as a weak D call on 5 bases. The sequenced sample consisted of peripheral blood. For the CDR3, the sequence is CASSLGDGSSGNTIYF. The DNA sequence is as follows: TGTGCCAGCAGCCTGGGGGACGGGAGCTCTGGAAACACCATATATTTT.